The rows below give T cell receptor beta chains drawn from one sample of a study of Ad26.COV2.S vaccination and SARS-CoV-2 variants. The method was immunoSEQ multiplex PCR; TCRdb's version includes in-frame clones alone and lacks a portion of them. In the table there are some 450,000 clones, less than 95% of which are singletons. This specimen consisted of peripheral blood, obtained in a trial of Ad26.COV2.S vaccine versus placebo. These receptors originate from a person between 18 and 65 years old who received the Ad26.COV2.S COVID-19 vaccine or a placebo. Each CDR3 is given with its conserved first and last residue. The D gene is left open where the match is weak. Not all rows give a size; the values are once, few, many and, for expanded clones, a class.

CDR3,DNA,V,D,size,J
CASSLQGASNQPQHF,TGTGCCAGCAGTTTGCAGGGGGCCAGCAATCAGCCCCAGCATTTT,TRBV6-2/TRBV6-3,TRBD1,few,TRBJ1-5
CASSLVGSDEQFF,TGTGCCAGCAGCTTGGTGGGGAGCGATGAGCAGTTCTTC,TRBV5-4,.,.,TRBJ2-1
CASSPETPRGNTQYF,TGTGCCAGCAGTCCCGAGACTCCAAGGGGGAATACGCAGTATTTT,TRBV28,.,.,TRBJ2-3
CASSKEVHGPQRGNSPLHF,TGTGCCAGCAGCAAAGAAGTCCACGGTCCCCAGAGGGGAAATTCACCCCTCCACTTT,TRBV21-1,.,.,TRBJ1-6
CASSVTGVGAQETQYF,TGCGCCAGCAGCGTGACAGGGGTGGGGGCCCAAGAGACCCAGTACTTC,TRBV5-1,TRBD1,.,TRBJ2-5
CASSGAGTGFSYEQYF,TGCGCCAGCAGCGGAGCCGGGACGGGGTTCTCCTACGAGCAGTACTTC,TRBV5-1,.,once,TRBJ2-7
CASSYSGTGNQPQHF,TGTGCCAGCAGTTATTCCGGGACAGGGAATCAGCCCCAGCATTTT,TRBV7-8,TRBD1,.,TRBJ1-5
CASTIDLAKNIQYF,TGTGCCAGCACGATCGATCTAGCCAAAAACATTCAGTACTTC,TRBV2,.,.,TRBJ2-4
CASSLAHSQGPGANVLTF,TGTGCCAGCAGCTTGGCCCACTCACAGGGCCCTGGGGCCAACGTCCTGACTTTC,TRBV5-5,.,.,TRBJ2-6
CASSGQGVYKPQHF,TGTGCCAGCTCCGGACAGGGGGTATATAAGCCCCAGCATTTT,TRBV28,TRBD1,once,TRBJ1-5
CASSIGGMNTEAFF,TGTGCCAGTAGTATAGGGGGCATGAACACTGAAGCTTTCTTT,TRBV19,.,.,TRBJ1-1
CASSYPGRYTYEQYF,TGTGCCAGCAGTTATCCGGGACGCTACACCTACGAGCAGTACTTC,TRBV7-2,.,.,TRBJ2-7
CASSQDGNYGYTF,TGCGCCAGCAGCCAAGATGGGAACTATGGCTACACCTTC,TRBV4-1,.,.,TRBJ1-2
CASSVVGGYPFF,TGTGCCAGCAGCGTAGTCGGGGGTTATCCGTTCTTC,TRBV9,.,.,TRBJ2-1
CASSFGGRLYNEQFF,TGTGCCAGCAGCTTCGGCGGAAGACTATACAATGAGCAGTTCTTC,TRBV11-2,.,.,TRBJ2-1
CASSLDVTSGRIVNNEQFF,TGTGCCAGCAGCTTAGATGTGACTAGCGGGAGGATCGTCAACAATGAGCAGTTCTTC,TRBV11-2,TRBD2,.,TRBJ2-1
CASSLGRAATSTDTQYF,TGTGCCAGCAGCTTGGGGAGGGCGGCGACTAGCACAGATACGCAGTATTTT,TRBV9,TRBD2,.,TRBJ2-3
CASSPRASGEPYEQYF,TGTGCCAGCAGCCCCCGGGCTAGCGGAGAACCCTACGAGCAGTACTTC,TRBV7-2,TRBD2,.,TRBJ2-7
CASSYNGGNTEAFF,TGTGCCAGCAGTTACAACGGGGGGAACACTGAAGCTTTCTTT,TRBV6-2/TRBV6-3,.,few,TRBJ1-1
CASRGLAYNEQFF,TGTGCCAGCAGGGGACTAGCGTACAATGAGCAGTTCTTC,TRBV4-2,TRBD2,.,TRBJ2-1
CASTPGGLAGFPYEQYF,TGTGCCAGCACCCCGGGGGGACTAGCGGGATTCCCCTACGAGCAGTACTTC,TRBV11-2,TRBD2,.,TRBJ2-7
CASSPLREGEQYF,TGTGCCAGCTCACCACTTCGGGAGGGCGAGCAGTACTTC,TRBV18,TRBD2,.,TRBJ2-7
CSVEIANGYTF,TGCAGCGTTGAAATTGCGAATGGCTACACCTTC,TRBV29-1,.,once,TRBJ1-2
CASSEALAGGGEQFF,TGTGCCAGCAGTGAAGCCCTAGCGGGAGGAGGGGAGCAGTTCTTC,TRBV2,TRBD2,.,TRBJ2-1
CASSLEIADTQYF,TGTGCCAGCAGCTTAGAGATCGCAGATACGCAGTATTTT,TRBV7-9,.,.,TRBJ2-3
CASSQGAGGVSYEQYF,TGTGCCAGCAGCCAAGGGGCAGGGGGAGTCTCCTACGAGCAGTACTTC,TRBV28,TRBD1,.,TRBJ2-7
CASSYFSFNEQFF,TGTGCCAGCAGTTACTTTAGTTTCAATGAGCAGTTCTTC,TRBV6-2/TRBV6-3,.,.,TRBJ2-1
CASQALGERGGKETQYF,TGTGCCAGCCAAGCGCTCGGGGAGCGGGGGGGGAAAGAGACCCAGTACTTC,TRBV13,TRBD2,once,TRBJ2-5
CASSWGQGSPTGELFF,TGCGCCAGCAGCTGGGGACAGGGAAGCCCTACCGGGGAGCTGTTTTTT,TRBV5-1,TRBD1,.,TRBJ2-2
CAWSSGLGTDTQYF,TGTGCCTGGAGTTCCGGGTTAGGGACAGATACGCAGTATTTT,TRBV30,.,.,TRBJ2-3
CASSDGTFFSGNEQYF,TGTGCCAGCAGTGATGGGACGTTCTTCTCTGGGAACGAGCAGTACTTC,TRBV7-9,.,.,TRBJ2-7
CASSLRDSTYLSGNTIYF,TGCGCCAGCAGCTTGAGGGACAGCACATATCTCTCTGGAAACACCATATATTTT,TRBV5-1,TRBD1,.,TRBJ1-3
CAISEGQGWNQPQHF,TGTGCCATCAGTGAGGGGCAGGGTTGGAATCAGCCCCAGCATTTT,TRBV10-3,.,.,TRBJ1-5
CASSTSAEKETQYF,TGTGCCAGCAGCACTAGTGCGGAAAAAGAGACCCAGTACTTC,TRBV7-9,.,.,TRBJ2-5
CASSKVALEHEQYF,TGTGCCAGCAGCAAGGTGGCACTTGAACACGAGCAGTACTTC,TRBV21-1,.,.,TRBJ2-7
CASSQEVSETDLSYEQYF,TGTGCCAGCAGCCAAGAAGTATCGGAGACGGACCTCTCCTACGAGCAGTACTTC,TRBV4-2,.,.,TRBJ2-7
CASKMSFSSYEQYF,TGTGCCAGCAAGATGAGTTTTTCATCCTACGAGCAGTACTTC,TRBV2,.,few,TRBJ2-7
CASSRSPYEQYF,TGTGCCAGCAGCCGGAGCCCCTACGAGCAGTACTTC,TRBV7-9,.,.,TRBJ2-7
CASSPAGGYQPQHF,TGTGCCAGCAGCCCAGCGGGGGGATATCAGCCCCAGCATTTT,TRBV7-8,.,.,TRBJ1-5
CASSLTHYEQYF,TGTGCCAGCAGCCTCACCCACTACGAGCAGTACTTC,TRBV13,.,.,TRBJ2-7